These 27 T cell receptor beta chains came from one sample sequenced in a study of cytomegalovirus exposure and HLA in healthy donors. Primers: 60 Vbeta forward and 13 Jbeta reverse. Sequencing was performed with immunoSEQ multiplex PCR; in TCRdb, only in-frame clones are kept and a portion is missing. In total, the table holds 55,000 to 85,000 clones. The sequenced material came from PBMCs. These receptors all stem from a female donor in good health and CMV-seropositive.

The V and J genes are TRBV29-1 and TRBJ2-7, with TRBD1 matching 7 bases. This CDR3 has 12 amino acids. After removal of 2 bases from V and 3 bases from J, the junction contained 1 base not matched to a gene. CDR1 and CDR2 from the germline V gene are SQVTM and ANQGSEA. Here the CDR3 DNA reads TGCAGCGTTGAACGACAGGGCTACGAGCAGTACTTC. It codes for CSVERQGYEQYF.

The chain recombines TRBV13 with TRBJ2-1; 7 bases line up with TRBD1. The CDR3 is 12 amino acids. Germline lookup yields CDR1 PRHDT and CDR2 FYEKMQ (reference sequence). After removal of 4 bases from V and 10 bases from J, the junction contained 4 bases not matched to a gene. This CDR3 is CASSYRGREQFF. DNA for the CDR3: TGTGCCAGCAGCTACAGGGGCAGGGAGCAGTTCTTC.

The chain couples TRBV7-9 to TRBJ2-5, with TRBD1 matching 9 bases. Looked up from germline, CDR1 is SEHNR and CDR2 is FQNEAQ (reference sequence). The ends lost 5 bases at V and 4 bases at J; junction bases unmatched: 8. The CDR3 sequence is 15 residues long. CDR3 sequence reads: CASSLGQGKGETQYF. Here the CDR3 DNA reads TGTGCCAGCAGCCTCGGACAGGGGAAGGGAGAGACCCAGTACTTC.

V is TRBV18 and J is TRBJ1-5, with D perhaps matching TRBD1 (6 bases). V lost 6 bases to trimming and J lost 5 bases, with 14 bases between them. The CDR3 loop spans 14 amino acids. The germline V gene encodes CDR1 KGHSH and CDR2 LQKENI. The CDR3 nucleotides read TGTGCCAGCTCCAGGGGCAAGGGGGATCAGCCCCAGCATTTT. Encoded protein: CASSRGKGDQPQHF.

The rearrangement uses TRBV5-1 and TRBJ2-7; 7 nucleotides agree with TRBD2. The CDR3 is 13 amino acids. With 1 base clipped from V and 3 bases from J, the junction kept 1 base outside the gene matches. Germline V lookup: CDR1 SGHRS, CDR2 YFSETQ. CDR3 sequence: CASSLWGGYEQYF. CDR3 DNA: TGCGCCAGCAGCTTGTGGGGGGGCTACGAGCAGTACTTC.

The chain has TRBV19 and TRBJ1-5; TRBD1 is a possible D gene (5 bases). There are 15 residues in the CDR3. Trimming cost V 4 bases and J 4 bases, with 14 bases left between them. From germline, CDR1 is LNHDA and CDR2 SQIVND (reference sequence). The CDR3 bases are TGTGCCAGTAGTAGTCGGGCCGGGGGGAATCAGCCCCAGCATTTT. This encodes CASSSRAGGNQPQHF.

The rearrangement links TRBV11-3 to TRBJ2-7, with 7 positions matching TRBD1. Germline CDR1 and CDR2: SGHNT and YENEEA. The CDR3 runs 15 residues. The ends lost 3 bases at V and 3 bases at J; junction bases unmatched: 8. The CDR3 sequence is CASSLGQTEIYEQYF. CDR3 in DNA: TGTGCCAGCAGCTTGGGACAGACTGAAATCTACGAGCAGTACTTC.

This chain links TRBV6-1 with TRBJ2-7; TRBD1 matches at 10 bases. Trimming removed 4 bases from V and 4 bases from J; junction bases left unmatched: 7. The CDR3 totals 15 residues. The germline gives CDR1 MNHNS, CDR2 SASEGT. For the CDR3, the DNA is TGTGCCAGCAGTGGACTTCCGGGACAGGGGTACGAGCAGTACTTC. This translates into CASSGLPGQGYEQYF.

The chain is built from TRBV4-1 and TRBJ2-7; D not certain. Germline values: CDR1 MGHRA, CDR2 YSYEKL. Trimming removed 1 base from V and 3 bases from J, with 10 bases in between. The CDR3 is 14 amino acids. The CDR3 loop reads CASSQVSASYEQYF. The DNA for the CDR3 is TGCGCCAGCAGCCAAGTGAGTGCGAGCTACGAGCAGTACTTC.

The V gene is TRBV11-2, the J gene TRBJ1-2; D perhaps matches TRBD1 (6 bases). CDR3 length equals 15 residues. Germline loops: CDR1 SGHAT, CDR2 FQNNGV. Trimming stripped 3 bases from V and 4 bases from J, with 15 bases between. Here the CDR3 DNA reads TGTGCCAGCAGCTTCATGACAGGAGAGACCTATGGCTACACCTTC. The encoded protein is CASSFMTGETYGYTF.

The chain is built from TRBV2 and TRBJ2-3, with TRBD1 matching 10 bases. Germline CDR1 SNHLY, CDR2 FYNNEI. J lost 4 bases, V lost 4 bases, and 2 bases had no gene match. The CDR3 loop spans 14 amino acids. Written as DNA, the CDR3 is TGTGCCAGCAGTGGGGACAGGGGACCAGATACGCAGTATTTT. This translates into CASSGDRGPDTQYF. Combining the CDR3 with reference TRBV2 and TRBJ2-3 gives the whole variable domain EPEVTQTPSHQVTQMGQEVILRCVPISNHLYFYWYRQILGQKVEFLVSFYNNEISEKSEIFDDQFSVERPDGSNFTLKIRSTKLEDSAMYFCASSGDRGPDTQYFGPGTRLTVL.

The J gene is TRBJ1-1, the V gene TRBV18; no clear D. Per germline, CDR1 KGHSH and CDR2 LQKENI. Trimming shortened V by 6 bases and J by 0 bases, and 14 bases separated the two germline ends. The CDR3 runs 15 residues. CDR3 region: CASSPVPGMNTEAFF. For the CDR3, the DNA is TGTGCCAGCTCTCCCGTTCCGGGGATGAACACTGAAGCTTTCTTT. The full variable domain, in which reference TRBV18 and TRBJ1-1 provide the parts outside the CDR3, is NAGVMQNPRHLVRRRGQEARLRCSPMKGHSHVYWYRQLPEEGLKFMVYLQKENIIDESGMPKERFSAEFPKEGPSILRIQQVVRGDSAAYFCASSPVPGMNTEAFFGQGTRLTVV.

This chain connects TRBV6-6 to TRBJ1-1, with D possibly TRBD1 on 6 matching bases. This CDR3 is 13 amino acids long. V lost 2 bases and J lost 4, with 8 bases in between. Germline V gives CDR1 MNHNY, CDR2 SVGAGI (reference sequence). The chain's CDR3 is CASSYQGSTEAFF. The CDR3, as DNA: TGTGCCAGCAGTTACCAGGGGAGCACTGAAGCTTTCTTT.

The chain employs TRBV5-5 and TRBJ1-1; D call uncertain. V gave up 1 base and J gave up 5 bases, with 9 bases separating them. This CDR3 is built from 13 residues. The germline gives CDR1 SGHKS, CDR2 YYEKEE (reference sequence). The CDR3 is CASSLLSGTEAFF. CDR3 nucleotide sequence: TGTGCCAGCAGCTTGCTGTCGGGGACTGAAGCTTTCTTT.

The CDR3 is CASRPTSATGELFF. The CDR3 DNA sequence: TGTGCCAGCAGACCCACTAGTGCTACCGGGGAGCTGTTTTTT. The chain has TRBV5-4 and TRBJ2-2; perhaps TRBD2 as D (5 bases). Germline loops: CDR1 SGHNT, CDR2 YYREEE (reference sequence). V gave up 5 bases and J gave up 5 bases, with 13 bases separating them. The CDR3 extends over 14 amino acids.

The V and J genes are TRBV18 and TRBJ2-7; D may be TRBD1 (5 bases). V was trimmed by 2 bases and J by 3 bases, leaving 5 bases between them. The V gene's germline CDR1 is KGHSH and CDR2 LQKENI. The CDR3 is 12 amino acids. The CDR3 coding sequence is TGTGCCAGCTCACCAGACAGCTACGAGCAGTACTTC. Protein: CASSPDSYEQYF.

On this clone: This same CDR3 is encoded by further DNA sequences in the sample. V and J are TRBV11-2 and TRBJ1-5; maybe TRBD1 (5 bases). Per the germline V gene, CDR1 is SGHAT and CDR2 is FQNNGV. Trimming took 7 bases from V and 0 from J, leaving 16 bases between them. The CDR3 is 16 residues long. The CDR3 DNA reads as TGTGCCAGCATTCTGGGGGACTCCAATAGCAATCAGCCCCAGCATTTT. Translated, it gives CASILGDSNSNQPQHF.

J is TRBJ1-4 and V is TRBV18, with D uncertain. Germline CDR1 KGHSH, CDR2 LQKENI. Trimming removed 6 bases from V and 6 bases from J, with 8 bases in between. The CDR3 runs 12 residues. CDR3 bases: TGTGCCAGCTCCCTAAATGATGAAAAACTGTTTTTT. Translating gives CASSLNDEKLFF.

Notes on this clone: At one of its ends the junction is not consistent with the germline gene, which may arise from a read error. The CDR3: CASSLGTSGQETQYF. The CDR3, as DNA: TGTGCTAGCAGCTTAGGGACTAGCGGACAAGAGACCCAGTACTTC. The chain combines TRBV7-7 with TRBJ2-5; TRBD2 agrees at 11 bases. The CDR3 runs to 15 residues. Germline V lookup: CDR1 SSHAT, CDR2 FNYEAQ (reference sequence).

Here the CDR3 DNA reads TGTGCCAGCAGCCCTTGGGGGGGTTCCTACAATGAGCAGTTCTTC. It is translated as CASSPWGGSYNEQFF. This chain joins TRBV5-6 and TRBJ2-1, with 7 bases lining up with TRBD2. V lost 4 bases to trimming and J lost 1 base; unmatched junction nucleotides: 5. Germline CDR1 SGHDT, CDR2 YYEEEE. This CDR3 has 15 amino acids.

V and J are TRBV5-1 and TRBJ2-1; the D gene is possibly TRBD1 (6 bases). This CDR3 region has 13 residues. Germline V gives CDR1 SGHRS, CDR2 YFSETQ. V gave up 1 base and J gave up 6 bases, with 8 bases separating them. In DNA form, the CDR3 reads TGCGCCAGCAGCTTGAGGGGGATCAATGAGCAGTTCTTC. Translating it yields CASSLRGINEQFF.

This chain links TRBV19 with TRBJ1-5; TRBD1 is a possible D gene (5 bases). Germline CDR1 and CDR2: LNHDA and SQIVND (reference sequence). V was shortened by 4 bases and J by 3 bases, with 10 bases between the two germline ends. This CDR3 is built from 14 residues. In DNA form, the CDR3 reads TGTGCCAGTAGTAGGCGGGGGGACAATCAGCCCCAGCATTTT. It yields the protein CASSRRGDNQPQHF.

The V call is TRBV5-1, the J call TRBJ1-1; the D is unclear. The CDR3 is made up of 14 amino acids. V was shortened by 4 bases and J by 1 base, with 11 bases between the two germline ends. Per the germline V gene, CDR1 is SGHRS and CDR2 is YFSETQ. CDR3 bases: TGCGCCAGCAGCAGACACCCAGAGAACACTGAAGCTTTCTTT. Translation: CASSRHPENTEAFF.

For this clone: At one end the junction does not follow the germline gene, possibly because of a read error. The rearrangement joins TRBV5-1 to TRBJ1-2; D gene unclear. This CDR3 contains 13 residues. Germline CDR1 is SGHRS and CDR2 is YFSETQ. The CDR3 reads CASSLAGDYRYTF. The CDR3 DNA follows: TGCGCCAGCAGCTTGGCAGGAGACTATCGCTACACCTTC.

The CDR3 reads CASSLSRGAPGDTQYF. DNA for the CDR3: TGCGCCAGCAGCTTGAGCAGGGGGGCGCCCGGAGATACGCAGTATTTT. The rearrangement uses TRBV5-1 and TRBJ2-3; perhaps TRBD1 as D (7 bases). Trimming shortened V by 1 base and J by 5 bases, and 17 bases separated the two germline ends. The CDR3 runs 16 residues. Germline CDR1 reads SGHRS; CDR2 reads YFSETQ.

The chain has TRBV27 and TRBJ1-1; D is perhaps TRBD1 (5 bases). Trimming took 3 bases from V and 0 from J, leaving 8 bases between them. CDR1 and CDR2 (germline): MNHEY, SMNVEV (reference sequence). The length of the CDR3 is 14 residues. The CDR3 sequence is CASSFGGMNTEAFF. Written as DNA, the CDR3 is TGTGCCAGCAGTTTCGGGGGAATGAACACTGAAGCTTTCTTT.

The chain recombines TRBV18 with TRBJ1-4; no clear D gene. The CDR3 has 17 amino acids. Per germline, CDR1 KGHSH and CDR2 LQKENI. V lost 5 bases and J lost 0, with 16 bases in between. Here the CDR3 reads CASSMQTRVSTNEKLFF. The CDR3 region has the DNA TGTGCCAGCTCAATGCAGACGAGGGTTTCAACTAATGAAAAACTGTTTTTT.